The clone carrying this TCR beta chain has at least ten counts. The CDR3 is 14 amino acids. With V trimmed by 0 bases and J by 2 bases, 1 base remained unmatched. Germline CDR1 ENHRY, CDR2 SYGVKD. The data were obtained in a study of spatial heterogeneity in lung cancer. Turning to the study itself: Alpha-chain sequences were consistently detected in smaller numbers than beta-chain sequences.

In the library, each TCR cDNA molecule bore its own unique molecular identifier. TCRdb itself ran the 5' RACE reads through MiXCR, one entry per CDR3 protein. Here the sample spans around 23,000 distinct CDR3 sequences, 3% to 4% being singletons. Time point reported: sample taken at primary tumor resection. The input material, whole RNA from tumor, nontumor lung or frozen PBMC, was sequenced unsorted. This clonotype was obtained from a female donor with early-stage non-small cell lung cancer. The chain has TRBV10-3 and TRBJ2-7; TRBD1 matches 7 bases. This material consisted of PBMCs, taken at surgery. CDR3 residues: CAISESQGAYEQYF. In DNA, the CDR3 is TGTGCCATCAGTGAGTCGCAGGGGGCCTACGAGCAGTACTTC.